This TCR beta chain was profiled in a study of T cell changes during pregnancy in multiple sclerosis. Losses at the gene ends were 8 bases for V and 1 base for J; bases not matched to a gene: 10. CDR1 is SGHRS and CDR2 is YFSETQ in the germline V gene. This CDR3 comprises 15 residues. Measured with immunoSEQ multiplex PCR; TCRdb has only the in-frame clones, and not every one. The sample holds about 75,000 clones, nearly 95% seen once. The V gene is TRBV5-1, the J gene TRBJ2-7, with 9 bases fitting TRBD2. The sequences come from CD4+ T cells from peripheral blood mononuclear cells, collected after pregnancy. The sequence was obtained from a female donor with multiple sclerosis, enrolled in a pregnancy study. The CDR3 nucleotides are TGCGCCAGTACACCGATGACTAGCGGTTCCTACGAGCAGTACTTC. It translates to CASTPMTSGSYEQYF.